This TCR beta chain was sequenced for a study of T cell changes during pregnancy in multiple sclerosis. The germline CDR1 and CDR2 sequences are SGHAT and FQNNGV. The CDR3 contains 17 residues. V trimming: 4 bases; J trimming: 5 bases; junction bases outside the gene matches: 11. Produced via immunoSEQ multiplex PCR; TCRdb's table is partial and in-frame only. The data show about 39,000 clones, around nine tenths seen once. The chain uses TRBV11-2 and TRBJ2-1; 10 positions match TRBD1. The clonotype originates from a female donor in good health, enrolled as a control in a pregnancy study. The sample in question was CD4+ T cells from peripheral blood mononuclear cells, obtained in the third trimester of pregnancy. CDR3 sequence (DNA): TGTGCCAGCAGCTCCGGACCGGGACAGGGGCCAAACAATGAGCAGTTCTTC. This gives the protein CASSSGPGQGPNNEQFF.